This T cell receptor beta chain derives from a study of blood T cells in healthy people across ages. Through a sample-barcoded 5' primer and a J-beta primer mix, a second PCR was run for roughly 6 to 12 cycles. TCRdb fed the 5' RACE reads into MiXCR, producing one record per CDR3 protein. The data hold about 800,000 distinct CDR3 sequences, with 58% observed a single time. This clonotype has just a few counts. No antigen is known for it. Whole-study findings and limits: A roughly linear age-dependent decrease characterized TCR beta diversity per million T cells.

The CDR3 sequence is 17 residues long. Germline loops: CDR1 SEHNR, CDR2 FQNEAQ (reference sequence). V was cut by 1 base and J by 8 bases, with 18 bases left in between. The sample taken for sequencing was blood. This clonotype was obtained from a man under 40 in good health. The chain employs TRBV7-9 and TRBJ1-6; tentatively, D is TRBD1 (6 bases). The CDR3 reads CASSLVGPTGNDSPLHF. The DNA for the CDR3 is TGTGCCAGCAGCTTAGTTGGCCCCACAGGGAACGATTCACCCCTCCACTTT.